Listed below are T cell receptor beta chains from one sample, sequenced in a study of beta chain features in type 1 diabetes. Sequencing was performed with immunoSEQ multiplex PCR; in TCRdb, only in-frame clones are kept and a portion is missing. The sample includes some 500,000 clones, roughly an eighth of them seen just once. Sequencing was performed on naive CD4+ T cells from blood. The receptor set was obtained from a young woman in good health. Both conserved end residues are part of each CDR3. A D gene is named only where the DNA matches it firmly. Clone size, where shown, is once, few, many, or a class for clones that have expanded.

>TRBD2|few|TRBJ2-1|TRBV6-5
CASNERESNEQFF
TGTGCCAGCAACGAGCGGGAGTCGAATGAGCAGTTCTTC
>-|-|TRBJ2-3|TRBV9
CASNPGLGGTDTQYF
TGTGCCAGCAATCCTGGACTCGGTGGCACAGATACGCAGTATTTT
>TRBD1|few|TRBJ1-2|TRBV9
CASSVGQGNYGYTF
TGTGCCAGCAGCGTAGGACAGGGGAACTATGGCTACACCTTC
>TRBD1|-|TRBJ2-1|TRBV29-1
CSVVRDRVNEQFF
TGCAGCGTTGTGAGGGACAGGGTCAATGAGCAGTTCTTC
>TRBD2|-|TRBJ2-7|TRBV15
CATSRDSASGSTYEQYF
TGTGCCACCAGCAGAGATTCCGCCAGCGGGAGCACCTACGAGCAGTACTTC
>TRBD1|few|TRBJ2-1|TRBV7-2
CASSLGTGTSYNEQFF
TGTGCCAGCAGCTTGGGGACAGGGACATCTTACAATGAGCAGTTCTTC
>TRBD1|few|TRBJ2-1|TRBV7-9
CASSLETGVSEQFF
TGTGCCAGCAGCCTAGAGACAGGGGTGAGTGAGCAGTTCTTC
>-|-|TRBJ2-6|TRBV5-1
CASSLAAGANVLTF
TGCGCCAGCAGCTTGGCTGCTGGGGCCAACGTCCTGACTTTC
>-|few|TRBJ2-7|TRBV2
CASSVERAGEQYF
TGTGCCAGCAGTGTTGAGCGAGCGGGCGAGCAGTACTTC
>-|few|TRBJ2-2|TRBV6-6
CASNGIDTGELFF
TGTGCCAGCAACGGTATAGACACCGGGGAGCTGTTTTTT
>-|few|TRBJ2-6|TRBV2
CASSDRSGANVLTF
TGTGCCAGCAGTGACAGGAGTGGGGCCAACGTCCTGACTTTC
>-|-|TRBJ1-3|TRBV5-8
CASSFRDPGNTIYF
TGTGCCAGCAGCTTCCGGGACCCCGGAAACACCATATATTTT
>TRBD2|-|TRBJ2-5|TRBV7-2
CASSPTGGVGETQYF
TGTGCCAGCAGCCCTACCGGGGGGGTGGGAGAGACCCAGTACTTC
>-|few|TRBJ2-1|TRBV7-2
CASSPRRPNEQFF
TGTGCCAGCAGCCCCCGCAGGCCCAATGAGCAGTTCTTC
>-|few|TRBJ2-7|TRBV7-2
CASSPGTFRHEQYF
TGTGCCAGCAGCCCAGGGACATTCCGGCACGAGCAGTACTTC
>-|few|TRBJ1-3|TRBV18
CASSPRTQGPGNTIYF
TGTGCCAGCTCACCGAGAACTCAGGGACCTGGAAACACCATATATTTT
>TRBD1|-|TRBJ2-2|TRBV6-6
CASWGTGGTGELFF
TGTGCCAGTTGGGGGACAGGGGGCACCGGGGAGCTGTTTTTT
>-|-|TRBJ2-3|TRBV29-1
CSVTRQGEDTQYF
TGCAGCGTAACCCGACAAGGGGAAGATACGCAGTATTTT
>TRBD2|many|TRBJ2-1|TRBV15
CATSSGLAGGPEQFF
TGTGCCACCAGCAGTGGACTAGCGGGAGGGCCTGAGCAGTTCTTC
>-|-|TRBJ1-1|TRBV30
CAWSKGVEAFF
TGTGCCTGGAGTAAGGGAGTCGAAGCTTTCTTT
>TRBD1|-|TRBJ2-5|TRBV6-5
CASSRTGGSQETQYF
TGTGCCAGCAGCCGTACAGGGGGGAGCCAAGAGACCCAGTACTTC
>TRBD1|few|TRBJ1-2|TRBV29-1
CSVDAFQDRDDYTF
TGCAGCGTTGACGCATTCCAGGACAGGGACGACTACACCTTC
>-|-|TRBJ1-1|TRBV29-1
CSVDRGWTEAFF
TGCAGCGTTGACAGGGGCTGGACTGAAGCTTTCTTT
>-|-|TRBJ1-2|TRBV9
CASSLASVNYGYTF
TGTGCCAGCAGCCTGGCCAGTGTTAACTATGGCTACACCTTC
>-|-|TRBJ1-4|TRBV5-4
CASSFRANEKLFF
TGTGCCAGCAGCTTCCGTGCTAATGAAAAACTGTTTTTT
>-|-|TRBJ2-5|TRBV6-5
CASSYSIRGAETQYF
TGTGCCAGCAGTTACTCGATCAGGGGGGCAGAGACCCAGTACTTC
>TRBD1|-|TRBJ1-2|TRBV28
CASSLLRDRGYGYTF
TGTGCCAGCAGTTTGTTGCGGGACAGGGGGTATGGCTACACCTTC
>TRBD2|-|TRBJ2-3|TRBV7-9
CASSLALTSGTTDTQYF
TGTGCCAGCAGCTTAGCCTTGACTAGCGGGACGACAGATACGCAGTATTTT
>-|-|TRBJ1-1|TRBV27
CASSLSRVGRNTEAFF
TGTGCCAGCAGTTTATCGAGGGTCGGAAGAAACACTGAAGCTTTCTTT
>-|-|TRBJ2-3|TRBV5-1
CASSVGLGGDTQYF
TGCGCCAGCAGTGTGGGCCTAGGGGGAGATACGCAGTATTTT
>TRBD2|-|TRBJ2-7|TRBV19
CASSTPRTSGYEQYF
TGTGCCAGTAGTACCCCGCGGACTAGTGGGTACGAGCAGTACTTC
>-|few|TRBJ2-3|TRBV29-1
CSVGPSTDTQYF
TGCAGCGTTGGTCCAAGCACAGATACGCAGTATTTT
>-|-|TRBJ2-1|TRBV18
CASSPEDPFSRGAWEQFF
TGTGCCAGCTCACCAGAGGACCCGTTCTCGCGGGGAGCTTGGGAGCAGTTCTTC
>-|few|TRBJ1-1|TRBV23-1
CASSQSTLNAEAFF
TGCGCCAGCAGTCAATCGACCCTGAACGCTGAAGCTTTCTTT
>-|-|TRBJ2-3|TRBV7-2
CASSPDGTGTDTQYF
TGTGCCAGCAGCCCCGATGGGACTGGCACAGATACGCAGTATTTT
>-|-|TRBJ2-2|TRBV30
CAWSVSRTSLNTGELFF
TGTGCCTGGAGTGTAAGCAGGACATCCCTAAACACCGGGGAGCTGTTTTTT
>-|few|TRBJ2-3|TRBV4-2
CASSLRVITDTQYF
TGTGCCAGCAGCCTCCGGGTAATCACAGATACGCAGTATTTT
>-|few|TRBJ2-1|TRBV29-1
CSVEMGWGEQFF
TGCAGCGTTGAAATGGGGTGGGGAGAGCAGTTCTTC
>-|-|TRBJ2-5|TRBV2
CASSEWTDQETQYF
TGTGCCAGCAGCGAATGGACAGACCAAGAGACCCAGTACTTC
>-|many|TRBJ2-7|TRBV25-1
CASKEAGDGEQYF
TGTGCCAGCAAGGAGGCCGGGGATGGTGAGCAGTACTTC
>-|few|TRBJ2-7|TRBV30
CAWTTFRGYEQYF
TGTGCCTGGACCACCTTTCGGGGATACGAGCAGTACTTC
>TRBD1|-|TRBJ2-5|TRBV29-1
CSADRGLQETQYF
TGCAGCGCGGACAGGGGGCTCCAAGAGACCCAGTACTTC
>-|-|TRBJ1-2|TRBV18
CASSLKGEGGYTF
TGTGCCAGCTCACTGAAGGGGGAAGGTGGCTACACCTTC
>TRBD1|few|TRBJ1-4|TRBV29-1
CSARTGGITNEKLFF
TGCAGCGCTCGGACAGGGGGAATCACTAATGAAAAACTGTTTTTT
>TRBD1|-|TRBJ1-5|TRBV4-1
CASSTWTGRNQPQHF
TGCGCCAGCAGCACCTGGACAGGGCGCAATCAGCCCCAGCATTTT
>-|-|TRBJ2-3|TRBV6-4
CASRPFSSTDTQYF
TGTGCCAGCAGGCCGTTCTCTAGCACAGATACGCAGTATTTT
>-|-|TRBJ2-1|TRBV21-1
CASSPRGRGEQFF
TGTGCCAGCAGCCCCAGGGGACGGGGTGAGCAGTTCTTC
>TRBD1|-|TRBJ2-2|TRBV4-2
CASSQVVRTGVTGELFF
TGTGCCAGCAGCCAAGTGGTGCGGACAGGGGTAACCGGGGAGCTGTTTTTT
>-|-|TRBJ1-1|TRBV16
CASSQGTNTEAFF
TGTGCCAGCAGCCAAGGCACGAACACTGAAGCTTTCTTT
>-|-|TRBJ2-2|TRBV7-9
CASSLGNPGELFF
TGTGCCAGCAGCTTAGGCAATCCCGGGGAGCTGTTTTTT
>-|-|TRBJ2-7|TRBV7-9
CASSSPNEQYF
TGTGCCAGCAGCTCCCCAAACGAGCAGTACTTC
>-|few|TRBJ2-7|TRBV4-3
CASSQETDIYEQYF
TGCGCCAGCAGCCAAGAGACAGACATCTACGAGCAGTACTTC
>-|few|TRBJ1-2|TRBV5-1
CASSLGSRGGGGYGYTF
TGCGCCAGCAGCTTGGGAAGTAGAGGAGGCGGCGGATATGGCTACACCTTC
>TRBD1|-|TRBJ2-6|TRBV7-8
CASRGRGQGRFGANVLTF
TGTGCCAGCAGGGGAAGAGGACAGGGGCGGTTTGGGGCCAACGTCCTGACTTTC